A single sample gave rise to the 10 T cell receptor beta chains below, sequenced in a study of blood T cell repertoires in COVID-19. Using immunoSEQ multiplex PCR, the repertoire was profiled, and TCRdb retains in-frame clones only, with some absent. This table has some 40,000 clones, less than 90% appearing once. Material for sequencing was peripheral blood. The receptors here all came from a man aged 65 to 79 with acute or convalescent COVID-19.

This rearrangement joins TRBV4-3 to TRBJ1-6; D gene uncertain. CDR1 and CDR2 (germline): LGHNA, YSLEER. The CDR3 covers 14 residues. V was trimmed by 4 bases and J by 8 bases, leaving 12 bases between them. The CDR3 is CASSPQHEDSPLHF. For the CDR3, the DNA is TGCGCCAGCAGCCCGCAACATGAGGATTCACCCCTCCACTTT.

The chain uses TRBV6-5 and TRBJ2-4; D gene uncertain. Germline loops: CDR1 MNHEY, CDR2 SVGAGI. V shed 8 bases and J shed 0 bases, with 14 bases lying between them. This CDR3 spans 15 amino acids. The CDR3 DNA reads TGTGCCAGCCGAGCCCCAAATTTAGCCAAAAACATTCAGTACTTC. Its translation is CASRAPNLAKNIQYF.

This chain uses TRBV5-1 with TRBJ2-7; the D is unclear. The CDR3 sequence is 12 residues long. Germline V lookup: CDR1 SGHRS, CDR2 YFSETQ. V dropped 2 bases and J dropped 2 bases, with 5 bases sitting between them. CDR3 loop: CASSFTPYEQYF. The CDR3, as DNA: TGCGCCAGCAGCTTTACACCCTACGAGCAGTACTTC. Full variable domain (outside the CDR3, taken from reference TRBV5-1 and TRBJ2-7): KAGVTQTPRYLIKTRGQQVTLSCSPISGHRSVSWYQQTPGQGLQFLFEYFSETQRNKGNFPGRFSGRQFSNSRSEMNVSTLELGDSALYLCASSFTPYEQYFGPGTRLTVT.

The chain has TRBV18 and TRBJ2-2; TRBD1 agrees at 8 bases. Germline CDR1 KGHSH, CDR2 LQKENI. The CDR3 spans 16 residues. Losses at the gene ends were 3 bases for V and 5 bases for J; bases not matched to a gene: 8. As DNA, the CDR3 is TGTGCCAGCTCACCGAAGGACAGGGTGGTAACCGGGGAGCTGTTTTTT. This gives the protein CASSPKDRVVTGELFF.

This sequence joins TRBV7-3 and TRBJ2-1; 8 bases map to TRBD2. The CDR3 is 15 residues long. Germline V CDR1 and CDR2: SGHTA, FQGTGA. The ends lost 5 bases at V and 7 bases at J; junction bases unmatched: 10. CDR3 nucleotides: TGTGCCAGCAGCCCTGGGACTAGTTTGTCAAATGAGCAGTTCTTC. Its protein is CASSPGTSLSNEQFF. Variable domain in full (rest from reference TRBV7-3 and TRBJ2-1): GAGVSQTPSNKVTEKGKYVELRCDPISGHTALYWYRQSLGQGPEFLIYFQGTGAADDSGLPNDRFFAVRPEGSVSTLKIQRTERGDSAVYLCASSPGTSLSNEQFFGPGTRLTVL.

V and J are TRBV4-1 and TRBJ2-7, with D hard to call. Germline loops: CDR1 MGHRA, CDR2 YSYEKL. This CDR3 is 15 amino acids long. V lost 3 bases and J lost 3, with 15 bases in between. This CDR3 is CASSHLSDADYEQYF. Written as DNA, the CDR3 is TGCGCCAGCAGCCATCTCTCCGACGCGGACTACGAGCAGTACTTC.

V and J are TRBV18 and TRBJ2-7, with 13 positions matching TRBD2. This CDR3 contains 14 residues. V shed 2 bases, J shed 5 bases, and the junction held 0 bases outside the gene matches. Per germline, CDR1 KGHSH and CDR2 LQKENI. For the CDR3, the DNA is TGTGCCAGCTCACCAGGACTAGCGGGAGACGAGCAGTACTTC. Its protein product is CASSPGLAGDEQYF.

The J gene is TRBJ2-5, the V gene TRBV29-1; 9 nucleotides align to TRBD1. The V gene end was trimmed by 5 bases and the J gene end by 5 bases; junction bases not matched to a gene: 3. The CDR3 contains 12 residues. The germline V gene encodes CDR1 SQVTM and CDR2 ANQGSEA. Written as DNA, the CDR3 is TGCAGCGTTCACAGGGGGCGGGAGACCCAGTACTTC. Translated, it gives CSVHRGRETQYF.

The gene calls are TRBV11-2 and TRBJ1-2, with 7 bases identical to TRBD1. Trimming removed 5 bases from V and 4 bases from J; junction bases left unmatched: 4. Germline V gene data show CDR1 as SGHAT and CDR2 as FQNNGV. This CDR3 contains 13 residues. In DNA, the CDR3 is TGTGCCAGCAGCACAGGGACAGTCTATGGCTACACCTTC. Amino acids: CASSTGTVYGYTF.

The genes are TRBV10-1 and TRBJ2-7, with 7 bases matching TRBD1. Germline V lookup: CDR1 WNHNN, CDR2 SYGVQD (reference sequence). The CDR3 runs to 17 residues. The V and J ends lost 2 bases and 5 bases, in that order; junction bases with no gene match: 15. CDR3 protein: CASSEAFFGDSYHEQYF. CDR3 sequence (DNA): TGCGCCAGCAGTGAGGCGTTTTTTGGGGACAGCTACCACGAGCAGTACTTC.